The rows below give T cell receptor beta chains drawn from one sample of a study of blood T cell repertoires in COVID-19. Assay: immunoSEQ multiplex PCR; the TCRdb copy retains only in-frame clones and omits some. The repertoire includes under 200,000 clones, over 80% of them detected once, and approximately 12% sits in the top ten. Sample: PBMCs or T cells enriched from blood (not recorded which). The receptor source for this set is a woman aged 60 to 75 who had recovered from COVID-19. CDR3s include the opening cysteine and the closing phenylalanine or tryptophan. Each record gives: CDR3 DNA, CDR3 protein, clone size, J gene, V gene, D gene. The D gene is left open where the match is weak. The size of a clone is reported for some rows only, either as once, few or many, or as a class for expanded clones.

DNA: TGTGCCAGCAGTCCAGGGGCTTATCAGCCCCAGCATTTT
CDR3: CASSPGAYQPQHF
size: NA
J: TRBJ1-5
V: TRBV12-3/TRBV12-4
D: NA

DNA: TGTGCCAGCAGTTCAGGACCGGGGAACACCATATATTTT
CDR3: CASSSGPGNTIYF
size: NA
J: TRBJ1-3
V: TRBV6-4
D: NA

DNA: TGCGCCAGCAGCCAAGAGGCTAGCGACAGCTCCTACGAGCAGTACTTC
CDR3: CASSQEASDSSYEQYF
size: NA
J: TRBJ2-7
V: TRBV4-1
D: NA

DNA: TGTGCCAGCAGCTTCGACGGACAGGGGGCAACAGCTTTCTTT
CDR3: CASSFDGQGATAFF
size: NA
J: TRBJ1-1
V: TRBV11-2
D: TRBD1

DNA: TGCAGTGCTAGTAGGGGAGGGGAGACCCAGTACTTC
CDR3: CSASRGGETQYF
size: NA
J: TRBJ2-5
V: TRBV20-1
D: TRBD2

DNA: TGTGCCAGCAGCCCTCCGACAGGGATGTACGAGCAGTACTTC
CDR3: CASSPPTGMYEQYF
size: few
J: TRBJ2-7
V: TRBV7-2
D: TRBD1

DNA: TGTGCCTGGAGTGATAGGGGCAGGGGAAACTATGGCTACACCTTC
CDR3: CAWSDRGRGNYGYTF
size: NA
J: TRBJ1-2
V: TRBV30
D: NA

DNA: TGTGCCAGCAGTTACAATGGGTTGAGGACCGGGGAGCTGTTTTTT
CDR3: CASSYNGLRTGELFF
size: NA
J: TRBJ2-2
V: TRBV6-5
D: NA

DNA: TGTGCCAGCAGTCCCCTCACTAGCGGATACTACGAGCAGTACTTC
CDR3: CASSPLTSGYYEQYF
size: NA
J: TRBJ2-7
V: TRBV28
D: TRBD2

DNA: TGTGCCAGCAGCGTCTCTCCCACAGCCCTTAATTCACCCCTCCACTTT
CDR3: CASSVSPTALNSPLHF
size: NA
J: TRBJ1-6
V: TRBV9
D: NA

DNA: TGTGCCAGCATCACGGGACAGGGGGCCTACGAGCAGTACTTC
CDR3: CASITGQGAYEQYF
size: once
J: TRBJ2-7
V: TRBV6-5
D: TRBD1

DNA: TGTGCCAGCAGCTCCTCTTCACAGGGGAACACTGAAGCTTTCTTT
CDR3: CASSSSSQGNTEAFF
size: NA
J: TRBJ1-1
V: TRBV5-4
D: NA

DNA: TGTGCCTGGCTCCCGACGGTCCGACAGTTCAATGAAAAACTGTTTTTT
CDR3: CAWLPTVRQFNEKLFF
size: NA
J: TRBJ1-4
V: TRBV30
D: NA

DNA: TGCGCCAGCAGCCCTAGGGCCAGCGGGGGGCAACAGGGGACCCAGTACTTC
CDR3: CASSPRASGGQQGTQYF
size: few
J: TRBJ2-5
V: TRBV4-1
D: TRBD2

DNA: TGTGCCAGTACCCTGACAGGTACGAAGAATGGCTACACCTTC
CDR3: CASTLTGTKNGYTF
size: NA
J: TRBJ1-2
V: TRBV19
D: NA

DNA: TGCAGGACTGACCTGAACACTGAAGCTTTCTTT
CDR3: CRTDLNTEAFF
size: once
J: TRBJ1-1
V: TRBV20-1
D: NA

DNA: TGTGCCAGCAGTGAACAGGGTAATCAGCCCCAGCATTTT
CDR3: CASSEQGNQPQHF
size: few
J: TRBJ1-5
V: TRBV6-1
D: NA

DNA: TGTGCCAGCAGAACCTGGACAGCCTCCAACTATGGCTACACCTTC
CDR3: CASRTWTASNYGYTF
size: NA
J: TRBJ1-2
V: TRBV19
D: NA

DNA: TGTGCCAGCAGCGTAGCTTGGGGACAAGCTAAGGGCGAGCAGTACTTC
CDR3: CASSVAWGQAKGEQYF
size: NA
J: TRBJ2-7
V: TRBV9
D: NA

DNA: TGTGCCAGCAGTTTCTATCGACAAGATCTCACTGAAGCTTTCTTT
CDR3: CASSFYRQDLTEAFF
size: once
J: TRBJ1-1
V: TRBV2
D: NA

DNA: TGTGCCACCAGAAGAACAGGGTTCTATGGCTACACCTTC
CDR3: CATRRTGFYGYTF
size: NA
J: TRBJ1-2
V: TRBV24-1
D: NA

DNA: TGTGCCTGGGGAATAGGGGTTACGCAGTATTTT
CDR3: CAWGIGVTQYF
size: NA
J: TRBJ2-3
V: TRBV30
D: NA

DNA: TGTGCCAGCACTTGGACTAGCGGGGGGGCAGATACGCAGTATTTT
CDR3: CASTWTSGGADTQYF
size: NA
J: TRBJ2-3
V: TRBV6-5
D: TRBD2

DNA: TGTGCCAGCAGTTTATCTGGGACATCCCCTGAAGCTTTCTTT
CDR3: CASSLSGTSPEAFF
size: NA
J: TRBJ1-1
V: TRBV27
D: NA

DNA: TGTGCCAGCAGTTCCTGGGACAGTGCAACTAATGAAAAACTGTTTTTT
CDR3: CASSSWDSATNEKLFF
size: NA
J: TRBJ1-4
V: TRBV27
D: TRBD1

DNA: TGTGCCTGGACTCGGGGGGTGAACGAGCAGTACTTC
CDR3: CAWTRGVNEQYF
size: NA
J: TRBJ2-7
V: TRBV30
D: TRBD2

DNA: TGTGCCAGCAGTGCTAACAGCTATGACTATTACGAGCAGTACTTC
CDR3: CASSANSYDYYEQYF
size: NA
J: TRBJ2-7
V: TRBV25-1
D: NA

DNA: TGTGCCAGCAGCCCTCGGGGAAGGCCCCAGCATTTT
CDR3: CASSPRGRPQHF
size: few
J: TRBJ1-5
V: TRBV7-2
D: NA

DNA: TGTGCCAGTAGCCCCGACAGGGTTTATGGCTACACCTTC
CDR3: CASSPDRVYGYTF
size: NA
J: TRBJ1-2
V: TRBV19
D: TRBD1

DNA: TGTGCCAGCACCCTAGGGGTGGGAGGGGGTGCGCAGAGTTACGGCTACACCTTC
CDR3: CASTLGVGGGAQSYGYTF
size: NA
J: TRBJ1-2
V: TRBV2
D: NA

DNA: TGCAGTGCTAGGAGTCTTGCTGAAGCTTTCTTT
CDR3: CSARSLAEAFF
size: NA
J: TRBJ1-1
V: TRBV20-1
D: NA

DNA: TGTGCCAGCAGTGAAGGGACAGCTCAAGAGACCCAGTACTTC
CDR3: CASSEGTAQETQYF
size: NA
J: TRBJ2-5
V: TRBV6-1
D: NA

DNA: TGTGCCAGCAGCTCTCTTGGACAGGGTATCCAGCGGGGCTACAATGAGCAGTTCTTC
CDR3: CASSSLGQGIQRGYNEQFF
size: NA
J: TRBJ2-1
V: TRBV9
D: NA

DNA: TGTGCCAGCAGCCCCGGGACTTGGGGTTACAATGAGCAGTTCTTC
CDR3: CASSPGTWGYNEQFF
size: once
J: TRBJ2-1
V: TRBV7-9
D: NA

DNA: TGCGCCAGCAGCTTGAGACAGTTGGGGGAAAAACTGTTTTTT
CDR3: CASSLRQLGEKLFF
size: few
J: TRBJ1-4
V: TRBV5-1
D: NA

DNA: TGCGCCAGCAGCTTGGGACTAACCGACTACGAGCAGTACTTC
CDR3: CASSLGLTDYEQYF
size: once
J: TRBJ2-7
V: TRBV5-1
D: NA

DNA: TGTGCCTGGAATATGGCAGGGCAAGGATCACCCCTCCACTTT
CDR3: CAWNMAGQGSPLHF
size: few
J: TRBJ1-6
V: TRBV30
D: NA

DNA: TGTGCCAGCTCACTTCAACTGTCAGGGGGAACAGATACGCAGTATTTT
CDR3: CASSLQLSGGTDTQYF
size: NA
J: TRBJ2-3
V: TRBV18
D: TRBD1

DNA: TGTGCCAGCAGCTTCAGGGGTTATCCTGAAGCTTTCTTT
CDR3: CASSFRGYPEAFF
size: NA
J: TRBJ1-1
V: TRBV5-6
D: NA

DNA: TGTGCCAGCTCACCATATCTATCCGGAGGGAGGAACACTGAAGCTTTCTTT
CDR3: CASSPYLSGGRNTEAFF
size: NA
J: TRBJ1-1
V: TRBV18
D: NA

DNA: TGTGCCAGCACTCGACAGGGAACCTATGGCTACACCTTC
CDR3: CASTRQGTYGYTF
size: few
J: TRBJ1-2
V: TRBV21-1
D: NA

DNA: TGTGCCAGCAGTTACTCAACAGGGGGCTATGGCTACACCTTC
CDR3: CASSYSTGGYGYTF
size: NA
J: TRBJ1-2
V: TRBV6-6
D: TRBD1

DNA: TGTGCCAGCAAGATATCAGGGAATAATGAGCAGTTCTTC
CDR3: CASKISGNNEQFF
size: once
J: TRBJ2-1
V: TRBV27
D: NA

DNA: TGTGCCAGCAGCCAAGATCTCGGGACAGGGCTTAACAATGAGCAGTTCTTC
CDR3: CASSQDLGTGLNNEQFF
size: NA
J: TRBJ2-1
V: TRBV14
D: TRBD1

DNA: TGTGCCAGCAGAGCACTGAGCACAGATACGCAGTATTTT
CDR3: CASRALSTDTQYF
size: NA
J: TRBJ2-3
V: TRBV27
D: NA

DNA: TGTGCCAGCAGCAAAGACGAGAGGTACCAGCCCCAGCATTTT
CDR3: CASSKDERYQPQHF
size: NA
J: TRBJ1-5
V: TRBV21-1
D: NA

DNA: TGTGCCAGCCAAGCAAGCTGGGGAGGCTACGAGCAGTACTTC
CDR3: CASQASWGGYEQYF
size: NA
J: TRBJ2-7
V: TRBV7-8
D: NA

DNA: TGTGCCAGCAGTTTGGGGAGCTATGGCTACACCTTC
CDR3: CASSLGSYGYTF
size: NA
J: TRBJ1-2
V: TRBV28
D: NA

DNA: TGTGCCAGCAGCTTATCTGCGGGCGAAGAGACCCAGTACTTC
CDR3: CASSLSAGEETQYF
size: NA
J: TRBJ2-5
V: TRBV7-9
D: NA

DNA: TGTGCCAGCAGCACCAGGGGGGTTTTAGCCTACGAGCAGTACTTC
CDR3: CASSTRGVLAYEQYF
size: once
J: TRBJ2-7
V: TRBV5-8
D: NA

DNA: TGTGCCAGCAGCCGGACAGGGATTAGCTCACCCCTCCACTTT
CDR3: CASSRTGISSPLHF
size: few
J: TRBJ1-6
V: TRBV5-5
D: TRBD1

DNA: TGCGCCAGCAGTTTCCTCACAGATACGCAGTATTTT
CDR3: CASSFLTDTQYF
size: NA
J: TRBJ2-3
V: TRBV5-1
D: NA